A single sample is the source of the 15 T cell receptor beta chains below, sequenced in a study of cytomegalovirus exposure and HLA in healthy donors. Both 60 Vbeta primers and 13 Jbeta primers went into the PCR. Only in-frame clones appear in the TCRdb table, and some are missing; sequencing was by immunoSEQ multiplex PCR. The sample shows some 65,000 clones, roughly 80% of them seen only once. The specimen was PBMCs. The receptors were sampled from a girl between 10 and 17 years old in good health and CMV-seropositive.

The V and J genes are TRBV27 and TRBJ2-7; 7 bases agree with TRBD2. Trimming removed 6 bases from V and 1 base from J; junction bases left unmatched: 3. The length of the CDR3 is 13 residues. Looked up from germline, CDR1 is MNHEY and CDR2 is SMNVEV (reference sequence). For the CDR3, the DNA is TGTGCCAGCAGATTGGGGGGGTCCTACGAGCAGTACTTC. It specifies CASRLGGSYEQYF.

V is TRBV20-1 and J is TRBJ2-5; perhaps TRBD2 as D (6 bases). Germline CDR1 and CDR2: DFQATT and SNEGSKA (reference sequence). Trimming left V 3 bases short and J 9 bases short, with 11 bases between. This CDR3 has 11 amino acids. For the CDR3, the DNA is TGCAGTGCTAGGATTGGGGAGGCCCAGTACTTC. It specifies CSARIGEAQYF.

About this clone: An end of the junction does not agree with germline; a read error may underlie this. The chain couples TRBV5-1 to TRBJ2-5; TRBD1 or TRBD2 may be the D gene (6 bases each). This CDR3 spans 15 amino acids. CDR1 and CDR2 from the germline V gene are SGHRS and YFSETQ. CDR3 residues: CASRLEGHTQETQYF. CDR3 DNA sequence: TGCGCCAGCAGGTTGGAGGGACATACTCAAGAGACCCAGTACTTC.

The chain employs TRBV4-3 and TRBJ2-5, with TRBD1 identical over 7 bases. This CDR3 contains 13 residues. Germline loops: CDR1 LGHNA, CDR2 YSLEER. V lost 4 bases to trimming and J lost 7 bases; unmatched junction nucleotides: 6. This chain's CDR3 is CASSPTGFGTQYF. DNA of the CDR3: TGCGCCAGCAGCCCGACAGGGTTTGGGACCCAGTACTTC.

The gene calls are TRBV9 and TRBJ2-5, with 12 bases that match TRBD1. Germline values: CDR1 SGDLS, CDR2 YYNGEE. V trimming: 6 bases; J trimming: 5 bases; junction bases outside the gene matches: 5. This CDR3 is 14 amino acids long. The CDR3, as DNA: TGTGCCAGCACCTTGGGACAGGGGGCCGAGACCCAGTACTTC. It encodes CASTLGQGAETQYF.

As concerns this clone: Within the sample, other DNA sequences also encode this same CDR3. The CDR3 loop is CASSTLQGGTEAFF. The CDR3 nucleotides read TGTGCCAGCAGTACCTTACAGGGGGGCACTGAAGCTTTCTTT. The chain couples TRBV28 to TRBJ1-1, with 8 bases fitting TRBD1. The germline CDR1 and CDR2 sequences are MDHEN and SYDVKM. With V trimmed by 5 bases and J by 4 bases, 6 bases remained unmatched. The CDR3 is made up of 14 amino acids.

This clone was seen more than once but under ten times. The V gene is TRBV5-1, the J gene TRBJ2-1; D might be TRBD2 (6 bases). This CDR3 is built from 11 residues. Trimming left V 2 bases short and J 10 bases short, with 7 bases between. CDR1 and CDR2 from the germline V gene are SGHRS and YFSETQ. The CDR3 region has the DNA TGCGCCAGCAGCTTTGGACTAGAGCAGTTCTTC. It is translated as CASSFGLEQFF.

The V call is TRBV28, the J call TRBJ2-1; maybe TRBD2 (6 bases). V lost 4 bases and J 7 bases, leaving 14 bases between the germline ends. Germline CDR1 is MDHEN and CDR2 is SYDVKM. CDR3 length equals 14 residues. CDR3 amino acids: CASSSPGTHNEQFF. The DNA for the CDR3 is TGTGCCAGCAGTTCTCCCGGGACTCATAATGAGCAGTTCTTC.

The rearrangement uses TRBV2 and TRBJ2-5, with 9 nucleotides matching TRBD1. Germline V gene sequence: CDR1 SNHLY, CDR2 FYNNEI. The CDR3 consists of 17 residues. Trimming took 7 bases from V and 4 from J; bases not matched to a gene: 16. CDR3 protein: CASKTRGGTGRRETQYF. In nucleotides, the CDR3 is TGTGCCAGCAAGACCAGGGGGGGGACAGGGCGTAGAGAGACCCAGTACTTC.

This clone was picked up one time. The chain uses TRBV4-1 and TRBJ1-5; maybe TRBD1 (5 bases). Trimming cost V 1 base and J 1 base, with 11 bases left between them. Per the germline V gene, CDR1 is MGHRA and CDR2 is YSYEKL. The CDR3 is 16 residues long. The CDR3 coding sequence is TGCGCCAGCAGCCAAGGATGGGGGGGGAGCAATCAGCCCCAGCATTTT. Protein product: CASSQGWGGSNQPQHF.

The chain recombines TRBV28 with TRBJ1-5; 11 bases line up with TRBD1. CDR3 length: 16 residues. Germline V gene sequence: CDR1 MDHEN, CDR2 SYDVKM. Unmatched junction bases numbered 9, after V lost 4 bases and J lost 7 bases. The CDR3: CASSSPGQGVGQPQHF. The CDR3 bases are TGTGCCAGCAGTTCCCCGGGACAGGGGGTGGGACAGCCCCAGCATTTT.

In DNA form, the CDR3 reads TGTGCCAGCAGTTCCGGGACAGGGATGGAGACCCAGTACTTC. Its translation: CASSSGTGMETQYF. The rearrangement links TRBV7-9 to TRBJ2-5, with TRBD1 identical over 9 bases. There are 14 residues in the CDR3. Trimming cost V 6 bases and J 5 bases; bases outside gene matches: 7. Germline CDR1 and CDR2: SEHNR and FQNEAQ (reference sequence).

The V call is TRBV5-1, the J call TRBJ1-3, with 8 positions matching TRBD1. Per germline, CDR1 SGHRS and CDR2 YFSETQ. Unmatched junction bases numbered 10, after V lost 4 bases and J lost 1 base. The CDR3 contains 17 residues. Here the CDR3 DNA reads TGCGCCAGCAGCCGCCATGTCGACAGGGGTTCTGGAAACACCATATATTTT. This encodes CASSRHVDRGSGNTIYF.

CDR3 sequence (DNA): TGTGCCAGCAGCGGCAACGGGATTCAAGAGACCCAGTACTTC. Translated, it gives CASSGNGIQETQYF. The chain couples TRBV9 to TRBJ2-5, with D possibly matching TRBD2 (5 bases). There are 14 residues in the CDR3. CDR1 SGDLS and CDR2 YYNGEE come from the germline V gene. V lost 3 bases and J lost 2, with 11 bases in between. The variable domain in full, completed from reference TRBV9 and TRBJ2-5, reads DSGVTQTPKHLITATGQRVTLRCSPRSGDLSVYWYQQSLDQGLQFLIQYYNGEERAKGNILERFSAQQFPDLHSELNLSSLELGDSALYFCASSGNGIQETQYFGPGTRLLVL.

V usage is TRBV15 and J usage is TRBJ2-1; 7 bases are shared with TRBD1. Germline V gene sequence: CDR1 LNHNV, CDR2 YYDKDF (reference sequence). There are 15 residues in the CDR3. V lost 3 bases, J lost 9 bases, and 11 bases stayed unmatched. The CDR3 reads CATSRIDREDGEQFF. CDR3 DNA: TGTGCCACCAGCAGGATAGACAGGGAAGATGGTGAGCAGTTCTTC. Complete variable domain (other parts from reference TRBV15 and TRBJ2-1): DAMVIQNPRYQVTQFGKPVTLSCSQTLNHNVMYWYQQKSSQAPKLLFHYYDKDFNNEADTPDNFQSRRPNTSFCFLDIRSPGLGDTAMYLCATSRIDREDGEQFFGPGTRLTVL.